This record concerns one T cell receptor beta chain sequence. Its binding antigen is unknown. No base-level quality is on record; no much larger clone is a single base apart. Donors were healthy HIV-negative adults with no recently reported acute infections or vaccinations. All donors were Caucasian adults living in Nashville, Tennessee, USA. CD4+ T cells were enriched by magnetic negative selection; naive cells were then positively selected on CD45RA, and the negative fraction formed the memory subset. Blood was obtained by leukapheresis, after which PBMCs were separated by Ficoll-Histopaque density gradient centrifugation and cryopreserved in liquid nitrogen vapor phase. Analytical flow cytometry was used to check the purity and quantity of every magnetically sorted T cell population. From each sorted fraction, genomic DNA was isolated and quantified by UV absorbance on a Nanodrop 2000c. This entry is derived from a study of shared clonotypes between healthy human individuals (dated by TCRdb to the early 2020s). In terms of the full investigation: The cohort comprised two women and three men aged 18 to 49 years. Different laboratories and diverse techniques were used to prepare libraries and sequence TCR repertoires, to increase sequencing depth and limit assay-specific biases. Between about 0.85 and 10 billion PBMCs per donor were obtained by leukapheresis. To estimate repertoire size and how much clonotypes are shared between individuals, the study performed deep sequencing of blood TCR repertoires from 4 to 6 healthy adults. For each donor, three plates each were used for CD4 naive and CD4 memory, two plates were used for CD8 naive, and one plate was used for CD8 memory. Study-wide findings and limitations: The small number of donors limited the genetic and exposure-history diversity represented. Pairwise subsampling indicated that sequencing depth was expected to affect the degree of clonotype sharing among donors. Even with the large sequencing depth, rarefaction of the sorted-subset datasets indicated that sequencing was incomplete. Compared with non-shared clonotypes, clonotypes shared by all four sorted-subset donors had higher generation probabilities. Sampling was restricted to blood, and TCR repertoires in tissues likely differ from the TCR repertoires found in blood. Naive subsets generally had larger estimated clonotype richness than memory subsets did. When a few donors were compared, the shared fraction of clonotypes was about 5.2% for naive CD4, more than 3% for naive CD8, 2% to 2.5% for memory CD4, and around 0.37% for memory CD8.

TCR CDR3 regions were amplified from genomic DNA by multiplex PCR using the deep immunoSEQ assay. For each cell subset, the extracted genomic DNA was distributed evenly across all wells of several immunoSEQ 96-well plates, and each plate served as one replicate. For sorted subsets, about 200 ng genomic DNA, equal to some 28,000 T cell genomes, was loaded into each replicate PCR. Purified libraries were measured with a Qubit 3.0 fluorometer, size-checked on a Bioanalyzer 2100, and measured again with the KAPA Library Quantification kit. Every immunoSEQ 96-well plate was sequenced on a separate single-read 150-cycle Illumina NextSeq 550 flow cell. The paper's data handling went like this. Because the immunoSEQ output included only junctional sequences and no quality scores, the filtering could not be the same as the filtering used for full-length reads. Sequences were annotated with PyIR, a Python wrapper for IgBLAST v1.9, using IMGT germline references to assign V/J genes and CDR3. Reads were removed for weak V/J assignments (E-value above 1e-6), missing CDR3, stop codons, out-of-frame junctions, or ambiguous translated residues. V3J clonotypes were defined as sequences sharing an identical inferred V gene, J gene, and CDR3 amino acid sequence. Percentage overlap between repertoires was calculated by dividing the number of shared unique clonotypes by the size of the smaller repertoire. Three approaches were used to assess repertoire richness: RTK rarefaction, the Chao1 estimator, and Recon v2.1 estimates of unobserved clonotypes. Generation probabilities for all TCRbeta clonotypes obtained by the gDNA method from a few donors were computed using OLGA. TCRdb holds this immuneACCESS table with in-frame rearrangements only. Some clones are missing; in checked studies, unresolved V genes explain under half, and the rest has no known cause. The D gene and trimming were derived from the DNA, and the V and J assignments and clone size from that table. Recorded for this sample are about 2.3 million clones; more than 80% of them occurred a single time. The ten most abundant clones make up 0.39% of the sample.

Specimen: naive CD4+ T cells from PBMCs. According to the study, the label for this sample's cell subset or site signals: CD45RA+ positively selected. This TCR came from a man younger than 30 in good health. Some clones in this sample may be carry-over from other donors' samples.

CDR3 sequence: CASSFATEAFF. At the DNA level, the sequence is TGTGCCAGCAGCTTCGCAACTGAAGCTTTCTTT. The rearranged chain carries TRBV5-6 and TRBJ1-1; confidence is insufficient to name the D gene. CDR1 and CDR2 are read off the germline V gene as SGHDT and YYEEEE. From the cysteine up to the phenylalanine, the CDR3 has a length of 11 residues. Only the CDR3 part of the read is kept: 33 bases, read in frame from the first base. The junction carries 4 bases between V and J, which are trimmed by 2 bases and 5 bases respectively.